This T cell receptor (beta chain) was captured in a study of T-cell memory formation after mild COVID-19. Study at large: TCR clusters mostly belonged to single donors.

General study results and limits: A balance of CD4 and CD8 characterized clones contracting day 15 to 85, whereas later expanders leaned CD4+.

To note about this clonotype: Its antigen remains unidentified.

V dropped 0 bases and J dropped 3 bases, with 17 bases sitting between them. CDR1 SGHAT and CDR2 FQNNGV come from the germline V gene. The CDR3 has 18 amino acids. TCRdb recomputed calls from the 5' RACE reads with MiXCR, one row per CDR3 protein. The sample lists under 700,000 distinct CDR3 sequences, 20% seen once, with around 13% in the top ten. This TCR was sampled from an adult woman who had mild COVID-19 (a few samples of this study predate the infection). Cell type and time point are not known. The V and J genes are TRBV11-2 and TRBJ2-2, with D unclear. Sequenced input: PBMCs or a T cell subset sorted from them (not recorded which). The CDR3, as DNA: TGTGCCAGCAGCTTAGAAGATTGGGTCGGGCCTGACACCGGGGAGCTGTTTTTT. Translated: CASSLEDWVGPDTGELFF. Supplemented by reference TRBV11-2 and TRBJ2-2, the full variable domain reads EAGVAQSPRYKIIEKRQSVAFWCNPISGHATLYWYQQILGQGPKLLIQFQNNGVVDDSQLPKDRFSAERLKGVDSTLKIQPAKLEDSAVYLCASSLEDWVGPDTGELFFGEGSRLTVL.